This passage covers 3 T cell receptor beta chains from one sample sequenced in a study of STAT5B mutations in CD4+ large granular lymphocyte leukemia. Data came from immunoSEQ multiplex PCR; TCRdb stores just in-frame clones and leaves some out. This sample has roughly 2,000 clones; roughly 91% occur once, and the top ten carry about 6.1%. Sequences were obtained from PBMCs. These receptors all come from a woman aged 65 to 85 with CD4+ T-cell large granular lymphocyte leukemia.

The CDR3 bases are TGCGCCAGCAGCTTGGTATTAGCAGCCGATACGCAGTATTTT. Translating it yields CASSLVLAADTQYF. This chain uses TRBV5-1 with TRBJ2-3; no definite D call. The CDR3 extends over 14 amino acids. Germline V gene data show CDR1 as SGHRS and CDR2 as YFSETQ. V was clipped by 0 bases and J by 6 bases, with 11 bases between them.

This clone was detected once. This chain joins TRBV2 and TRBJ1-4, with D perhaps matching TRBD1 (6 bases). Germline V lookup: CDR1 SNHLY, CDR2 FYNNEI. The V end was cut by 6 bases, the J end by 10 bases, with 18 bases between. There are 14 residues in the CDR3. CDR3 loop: CASSLEGGGGKLFF. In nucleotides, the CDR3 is TGTGCCAGCAGCCTAGAGGGGGGAGGAGGAAAACTGTTTTTT.

CDR3 coding DNA: TGTGCCAGCTCACCGACGGGGGGGGGCACAGATACGCAGTATTTT. Its protein product is CASSPTGGGTDTQYF. The chain is built from TRBV18 and TRBJ2-3; 8 positions agree with TRBD2. Germline trimming cut 3 bases from V and 1 base from J; bases unmatched to any gene: 3. The CDR3 spans 15 residues. Germline V gives CDR1 KGHSH, CDR2 LQKENI.